This is a list of T cell receptor beta chains from one sample in a study of blood T cell repertoires in COVID-19. Method: immunoSEQ multiplex PCR; TCRdb's copy keeps in-frame clones and lacks some. The table lists about 370,000 clones, about nine tenths of them singletons. Source material: PBMCs or T cells enriched from blood (not recorded which). Receptors were obtained from a woman in her 30s who had recovered from COVID-19. CDR3s include the opening cysteine and the closing phenylalanine or tryptophan. D genes are given only for firm matches. Expanded clones are given a class, and other clones once, few, many or no size at all.

CDR3 protein	CDR3 DNA	V gene	D gene	clone size	J gene
CASSPQGYYEQYF	TGTGCCAGCAGCCCGCAGGGTTACTACGAGCAGTACTTC	TRBV7-9	.	few	TRBJ2-7
CASSSGLPRLNTEAFF	TGTGCCAGTAGTTCAGGGCTCCCGCGTTTGAACACTGAAGCTTTCTTT	TRBV19	.	once	TRBJ1-1
CASRSTMNTEAFF	TGTGCCAGTAGAAGCACCATGAACACTGAAGCTTTCTTT	TRBV19	.	.	TRBJ1-1
CASSSRRPGGILGYTF	TGTGCCAGCAGCTCCCGTCGCCCCGGGGGAATTCTTGGCTACACCTTC	TRBV7-8	.	.	TRBJ1-2
CASSSTGGSSGANVLTF	TGCGCCAGCAGCTCAACAGGGGGCAGCTCTGGGGCCAACGTCCTGACTTTC	TRBV5-1	TRBD1	once	TRBJ2-6
CASRETPTSMNTEAFF	TGCGCCAGCAGAGAGACTCCAACATCCATGAACACTGAAGCTTTCTTT	TRBV5-1	.	.	TRBJ1-1
CASSYSWQSSYEQYF	TGTGCCAGCAGTTACTCTTGGCAAAGCTCCTACGAGCAGTACTTC	TRBV6-2/TRBV6-3	.	.	TRBJ2-7
CASSLNSLPSGYGYTF	TGTGCCAGCAGTTTAAATTCACTTCCCTCAGGTTATGGCTACACCTTC	TRBV28	.	.	TRBJ1-2
CASSLETGENSYEQYF	TGTGCCAGCAGCTTGGAGACAGGGGAAAACTCCTACGAGCAGTACTTC	TRBV5-6	TRBD1	.	TRBJ2-7
CASSLRQGNQPQHF	TGTGCCAGCAGCTTAAGACAAGGCAATCAGCCCCAGCATTTT	TRBV7-6	.	.	TRBJ1-5
CASSFLSFTDTQYF	TGTGCCAGCAGTTTTCTGTCTTTCACAGATACGCAGTATTTT	TRBV27	.	.	TRBJ2-3
CATTTGLTTLNTEAFF	TGTGCCACCACGACAGGCCTCACTACTTTGAACACTGAAGCTTTCTTT	TRBV2	.	.	TRBJ1-1
CASSPTGAGNTIYF	TGTGCCAGCAGCCCGACAGGGGCTGGAAACACCATATATTTT	TRBV16	TRBD1	few	TRBJ1-3
CASSQRTGNEQFF	TGCGCCAGCAGCCAACGCACAGGCAATGAGCAGTTCTTC	TRBV4-3	.	.	TRBJ2-1
CASSYPLPGLRGTEAFF	TGTGCCAGCAGTTACCCTTTGCCGGGTCTCCGGGGCACTGAAGCTTTCTTT	TRBV6-2/TRBV6-3	.	.	TRBJ1-1
CATSRLPAERLGYNEQFF	TGTGCCACCAGCAGACTACCAGCGGAGAGGCTTGGGTACAATGAGCAGTTCTTC	TRBV15	.	.	TRBJ2-1
CASSLPGLPRNNEQFF	TGTGCCAGTAGTTTGCCGGGACTCCCTCGGAACAATGAGCAGTTCTTC	TRBV19	.	.	TRBJ2-1
CASRYTGDTEAFF	TGTGCCAGTAGATATACAGGGGATACTGAAGCTTTCTTT	TRBV19	TRBD1	.	TRBJ1-1
CASSLGLASTDTQYF	TGTGCCAGCAGCTTAGGGCTAGCTTCCACAGATACGCAGTATTTT	TRBV7-3	.	.	TRBJ2-3
CASSPGPRGNYGYTF	TGTGCCAGCTCACCAGGGCCCAGGGGCAACTATGGCTACACCTTC	TRBV18	.	once	TRBJ1-2
CASSLSSTGAFF	TGTGCCAGCAGCTTAAGCAGTACGGGAGCTTTCTTT	TRBV7-9	.	.	TRBJ1-1
CASIGGVYGYTF	TGTGCCAGCATTGGAGGGGTTTATGGCTACACCTTC	TRBV28	.	.	TRBJ1-2
CASSLGQGIGYTF	TGTGCCAGCAGCCTCGGACAGGGTATAGGCTACACCTTC	TRBV12-3/TRBV12-4	TRBD1	.	TRBJ1-2
CASSYSSGSLREQYF	TGTGCCAGCAGTTACTCCAGCGGGAGCTTGAGGGAGCAGTACTTC	TRBV6-5	TRBD2	.	TRBJ2-7
CASTSGVLQETQYF	TGTGCTAGTACCTCAGGGGTACTCCAAGAGACCCAGTACTTC	TRBV12-5	.	.	TRBJ2-5
CASSSDRGSSGNTIYF	TGTGCCAGCAGTAGCGACAGGGGCTCCTCTGGAAACACCATATATTTT	TRBV2	TRBD1	.	TRBJ1-3